A selection of T cell receptor beta chains follows, all from one sample in a study of blood T cells in healthy people across ages. TCRdb redid the calling of the 5' RACE reads with MiXCR, one entry per CDR3 protein. The table has roughly 800,000 distinct CDR3 sequences, nearly 60% seen once; the top ten hold over 20%. Input material: blood. These TCRs come from a man younger than 45 in good health. Each CDR3 is given with its conserved first and last residue. The D gene is left open where the match is weak. The size entry is marked missing in some rows and otherwise reads once, few, many or a size class.

j_call,v_call,d_call,clone_size,cdr3_nt,cdr3_aa
TRBJ2-1,TRBV12-3/TRBV12-4,-,few,TGTGCCAGCAGTTCCTCCGGGGCTACCTACAATGAGCAGTTCTTC,CASSSSGATYNEQFF
TRBJ2-7,TRBV20-1,TRBD2,-,TGCAGTGCTAGAGAAGCGGGGGGTTTCTACGAGCAGTACTTC,CSAREAGGFYEQYF
TRBJ2-4,TRBV6-2/TRBV6-3,-,-,TGTGCCAGCAGTTACCATGCAGTCCGGGGCGACATTCAGTACTTC,CASSYHAVRGDIQYF
TRBJ1-2,TRBV29-1,-,-,TGCAGCGTTGAAAAAACCCTGGACTATGGCTACACCTTC,CSVEKTLDYGYTF
TRBJ1-5,TRBV6-6,-,-,TGTGCCAGCAGTTACGGGGCTGGGCCCCAGCATTTT,CASSYGAGPQHF
TRBJ2-7,TRBV20-1,-,-,TGCAGTGCTAAGCCGGCCGGCAGCTCCTACGAGCAGTACTTC,CSAKPAGSSYEQYF
TRBJ2-7,TRBV11-2,TRBD1,-,TGTGCCAGCAGCTCGACAGGGTTCGAGGAGCAGTACTTC,CASSSTGFEEQYF
TRBJ2-5,TRBV29-1,-,-,TGCAGCGTTGACGGCGGGAATACCCAGTACTTC,CSVDGGNTQYF
TRBJ1-5,TRBV28,-,-,TGTGCCAGCAGATCTAGGCAGACGTATGGCGATCAGCCCCAGCATTTT,CASRSRQTYGDQPQHF
TRBJ2-3,TRBV20-1,TRBD2,-,TGCAGTGCTAGCCTAGCGGGGGGCCGCACAGATACGCAGTATTTT,CSASLAGGRTDTQYF
TRBJ1-1,TRBV29-1,-,-,TGCAGCGTTGAAGTGGCCAGTGGATCTGAAGCTTTCTTT,CSVEVASGSEAFF
TRBJ2-1,TRBV11-2,TRBD2,-,TGTGCCAGCAGCATTACTAGCGGGGGAGAGCAGTTCTTC,CASSITSGGEQFF
TRBJ2-5,TRBV12-3/TRBV12-4,-,-,TGTGCCAGCAGGGCCTCAGGGATTCCCCAGTACTTC,CASRASGIPQYF
TRBJ1-4,TRBV10-3,TRBD1,-,TGTGCCATCAGTGCCACCGCGGGACAGGGGTCATCTAACGAAAAACTGTTTTTT,CAISATAGQGSSNEKLFF
TRBJ2-7,TRBV19,TRBD2,once,TGTGCCTCGTCATCTGGACTAGCGCGGACCTACGAGCAGTACTTC,CASSSGLARTYEQYF
TRBJ2-7,TRBV9,TRBD1,-,TGTGCCAGCAGCGGCTCCCAGCCGGAGGACAGGGGGCCCTACGAGCAGTACTTC,CASSGSQPEDRGPYEQYF
TRBJ2-7,TRBV11-2,-,-,TGTGCCAGCAGCTTAGATCTGGGACCTCCCTACGAGCAGTACTTC,CASSLDLGPPYEQYF
TRBJ1-2,TRBV10-3,TRBD1,-,TGTGCCATCGCCGATGCACCGGGACAGGGGGCGAGTGGCTACACCTTC,CAIADAPGQGASGYTF
TRBJ2-7,TRBV12-3/TRBV12-4,TRBD1,few,TGTGCCAGCAGTTCCCACCGGGACAGGGACCACGAGCAGTACTTC,CASSSHRDRDHEQYF
TRBJ1-1,TRBV6-6,TRBD1,-,TGTGCCAGCAGCAGAGACAGGGGGGGTGCTAGGGACACTGAAGCTTTCTTT,CASSRDRGGARDTEAFF
TRBJ2-3,TRBV6-6,-,few,TGTGCCAGCCAGCCGGGGGCGAACACAGATACGCAGTATTTT,CASQPGANTDTQYF
TRBJ1-2,TRBV27,-,-,TGTGCCAGCAGTTCCCTCGGGGGTAACGGCTACACCTTC,CASSSLGGNGYTF
TRBJ1-2,TRBV3-1,TRBD1,-,TGTGCCAGCAGCCAAGAGCCCCAGGGGGCGAGGTATGGCTACACCTTC,CASSQEPQGARYGYTF
TRBJ2-7,TRBV12-5,-,few,TGTGCTAGTGGTTTTGGACGGAGCTCCTACAATGAGCAGTACTTC,CASGFGRSSYNEQYF
TRBJ1-1,TRBV20-1,-,few,TGCAGTGCTAGAGATCTCGGATCGCAACTAGGCTACACTGAAGCTTTCTTT,CSARDLGSQLGYTEAFF
TRBJ2-7,TRBV20-1,-,-,TGCAGTGCTAGAGGGCGAGACGAGCAGTACTTC,CSARGRDEQYF
TRBJ2-5,TRBV15,-,-,TGTGCCACCAGCAGAGATTCAGCAGAGACCCAGTACTTC,CATSRDSAETQYF
TRBJ2-2,TRBV20-1,TRBD2,many,TGCAGTGCTAGTCTTCCGGGAGGCACCGGGGAGCTGTTTTTT,CSASLPGGTGELFF